This entry lists 20 T cell receptor beta chains sequenced from one sample in a study of blood T cell repertoires in COVID-19. The method was immunoSEQ multiplex PCR; TCRdb's version includes in-frame clones alone and lacks a portion of them. The sample includes about 60,000 clones, around nine tenths of them seen just once. The specimen sequenced was peripheral blood. The receptor set was obtained from a man aged 55 to 70 with acute or convalescent COVID-19.

This chain joins TRBV4-2 and TRBJ2-5; tentatively, D is TRBD1 (5 bases). The CDR3 consists of 17 residues. The V gene's germline CDR1 is LGHNA and CDR2 YNFKEQ. Trimming removed 1 base at V and 5 bases at J, with 20 bases between. Here the CDR3 DNA reads TGTGCCAGCAGCCAAGTTTCCGGCCAGGGTATTTCGGAGACCCAGTACTTC. This codes for CASSQVSGQGISETQYF.

The chain couples TRBV2 to TRBJ1-2; D call uncertain. Trimming stripped 3 bases from V and 4 bases from J, with 9 bases between. CDR1 and CDR2 (germline): SNHLY, FYNNEI. The CDR3 is made up of 13 amino acids. CDR3 nucleotides: TGTGCCAGCAGTGATGCGTCGGGCTATGGCTACACCTTC. Protein product: CASSDASGYGYTF.

This clone was found a few times. This sequence joins TRBV10-3 and TRBJ2-2; TRBD1 is a possible D gene (6 bases). The CDR3 runs to 16 residues. V lost 7 bases and J 3 bases, leaving 18 bases between the germline ends. CDR1 and CDR2 from the germline V gene are ENHRY and SYGVKD. CDR3 DNA sequence: TGTGCCATCAAGGACAGCCTAGCCCCGGACACCGGGGAGCTGTTTTTT. Amino acid sequence: CAIKDSLAPDTGELFF.

The chain joins TRBV18 to TRBJ2-7; maybe TRBD1 (6 bases). The ends were cut back, 3 bases at V and 5 bases at J, with 20 bases in the middle. The germline gives CDR1 KGHSH, CDR2 LQKENI. The CDR3 consists of 16 residues. The CDR3 region is CASSPGQKASGDEQYF. Written as DNA, the CDR3 is TGTGCCAGCTCACCCGGACAGAAAGCCTCCGGTGACGAGCAGTACTTC. The full variable domain, in which reference TRBV18 and TRBJ2-7 provide the parts outside the CDR3, is NAGVMQNPRHLVRRRGQEARLRCSPMKGHSHVYWYRQLPEEGLKFMVYLQKENIIDESGMPKERFSAEFPKEGPSILRIQQVVRGDSAAYFCASSPGQKASGDEQYFGPGTRLTVT.

V usage is TRBV9 and J usage is TRBJ2-6; D uncertain. The CDR3 consists of 13 residues. V lost 4 bases and J lost 12, with 14 bases in between. CDR1 and CDR2 (germline): SGDLS, YYNGEE. The CDR3 coding sequence is TGTGCCAGCAGCTCCCGTCTCGCTAGCGTCCTGACTTTC. Translation gives CASSSRLASVLTF. Looking up the rest from reference TRBV9 and TRBJ2-6 gives the full variable domain: DSGVTQTPKHLITATGQRVTLRCSPRSGDLSVYWYQQSLDQGLQFLIQYYNGEERAKGNILERFSAQQFPDLHSELNLSSLELGDSALYFCASSSRLASVLTFGAGSRLTVL.

V gene TRBV3-1 (or the pseudogene TRBV3-2) combines with J gene TRBJ2-7; 9 bases agree with TRBD2. The germline gives CDR1 LGHDT, CDR2 YNNKEL (reference sequence). The CDR3 spans 16 residues. Trimming took 3 bases from V and 4 from J; bases not matched to a gene: 10. The CDR3 sequence is CASSQVPGTSRYEQYF. The CDR3 region has the DNA TGTGCCAGCAGCCAGGTTCCCGGGACTAGCAGGTACGAGCAGTACTTC.

V is TRBV9 and J is TRBJ1-5; D is undetermined. V gave up 0 bases and J gave up 0 bases, with 7 bases separating them. Per germline, CDR1 SGDLS and CDR2 YYNGEE. The CDR3 has 15 amino acids. Here the CDR3 reads CASSVGGNSNQPQHF. The CDR3 coding sequence is TGTGCCAGCAGCGTAGGAGGCAATAGCAATCAGCCCCAGCATTTT.

The V and J genes are TRBV30 and TRBJ1-4, with 7 bases aligning to TRBD1. Germline V gene lookup returns CDR1 GTSNPN and CDR2 SVGIG (reference sequence). Germline trimming cut 2 bases from V and 4 bases from J; bases unmatched to any gene: 4. The CDR3 has 14 amino acids. CDR3 region: CAWSRGQNNEKLFF. In nucleotides, the CDR3 is TGTGCCTGGAGTAGGGGACAGAATAATGAAAAACTGTTTTTT.

The rearrangement uses TRBV2 and TRBJ1-6; perhaps TRBD1 as D (5 bases). CDR1 and CDR2 (germline): SNHLY, FYNNEI. Trimming removed 0 bases from V and 5 bases from J, with 17 bases in between. This CDR3 is 18 amino acids long. The CDR3 DNA follows: TGTGCCAGCAGTGAAGCGCAGGGAACCCGTAGTGATAATTCACCCCTCCACTTT. It codes for CASSEAQGTRSDNSPLHF.

V is TRBV10-3 and J is TRBJ2-1, with TRBD1 identical over 9 bases. Per germline, CDR1 ENHRY and CDR2 SYGVKD. CDR3 size: 15 residues. V shed 4 bases, J shed 12 bases, and the junction held 13 bases outside the gene matches. For the CDR3, the DNA is TGTGCCATCAGTGCCCCGGGACAGGGCCAAGGAGGGCAGTTCTTC. Its protein product is CAISAPGQGQGGQFF.

V gene TRBV2 combines with J gene TRBJ1-1; D not certain. Trimming removed 10 bases from V and 0 bases from J, with 15 bases in between. CDR1 SNHLY and CDR2 FYNNEI come from the germline V gene. The CDR3 contains 14 residues. CDR3 sequence: CAIRTEAVNTEAFF. The CDR3 coding sequence is TGTGCCATCAGAACGGAGGCGGTGAACACTGAAGCTTTCTTT.

V is TRBV3-1 (or the pseudogene TRBV3-2) and J is TRBJ2-3; perhaps TRBD2 as D (5 bases). This CDR3 is built from 15 residues. Germline lookup yields CDR1 LGHDT and CDR2 YNNKEL (reference sequence). V lost 6 bases and J 2 bases, leaving 15 bases between the germline ends. This CDR3 is CASRPRGGSTDTQYF. In DNA, the CDR3 is TGTGCCAGCAGGCCCCGTGGCGGGTCCACAGATACGCAGTATTTT.

The rearrangement uses TRBV19 and TRBJ2-3; TRBD2 matches at 9 bases. This CDR3 has 16 amino acids. Germline CDR1 and CDR2: LNHDA and SQIVND (reference sequence). The ends lost 2 bases at V and 3 bases at J; junction bases unmatched: 6. The CDR3 nucleotides are TGTGCCAGTAGTATATTTAGCGGGAGTTTGACAGATACGCAGTATTTT. Protein sequence: CASSIFSGSLTDTQYF. Variable domain in full (rest from reference TRBV19 and TRBJ2-3): DGGITQSPKYLFRKEGQNVTLSCEQNLNHDAMYWYRQDPGQGLRLIYYSQIVNDFQKGDIAEGYSVSREKKESFPLTVTSAQKNPTAFYLCASSIFSGSLTDTQYFGPGTRLTVL.

This chain connects TRBV3-1 (or the pseudogene TRBV3-2) to TRBJ1-5; no clear D gene. Trimming took off 4 bases at V and 5 bases at J, with 9 bases between the two ends. Germline-derived CDR1 and CDR2 are LGHDT and YNNKEL (reference sequence). There are 13 residues in the CDR3. For the CDR3, the DNA is TGTGCCAGCAGCCTTCGCGTCCATCAGCCCCAGCATTTT. It is translated as CASSLRVHQPQHF.

V and J are TRBV4-1 and TRBJ1-2; a weak D match, TRBD1 (5 bases). The CDR3 sequence is 17 residues long. The germline V gene has CDR1 MGHRA and CDR2 YSYEKL. The V and J ends lost 4 bases and 3 bases respectively, with 21 bases between them. The CDR3 reads CASSPLHGGSSDYGYTF. CDR3 DNA: TGCGCCAGCAGCCCGCTCCATGGGGGGTCGAGCGACTATGGCTACACCTTC.

The chain has TRBV3-1 (or the pseudogene TRBV3-2) and TRBJ1-2; TRBD1 matches 9 bases. V gave up 3 bases and J gave up 11 bases; unmatched junction bases: 10. This CDR3 comprises 14 residues. Looked up from germline, CDR1 is LGHDT and CDR2 is YNNKEL (reference sequence). The CDR3 here is CASSQAGTGTRYTF. The CDR3 DNA follows: TGTGCCAGCAGCCAGGCTGGGACAGGGACGAGATACACCTTC.

The V and J genes are TRBV29-1 and TRBJ2-7; 8 bases agree with TRBD2. J gave up 5 bases and V 4 bases, and 10 bases lay outside the gene matches. This CDR3 is 14 amino acids long. Germline loops: CDR1 SQVTM, CDR2 ANQGSEA. CDR3 protein: CSVGRQRELDEQYF. The CDR3, as DNA: TGCAGCGTTGGCCGGCAGCGGGAGCTCGACGAGCAGTACTTC.

This clone was seen a few times. This chain links TRBV4-2 with TRBJ2-3; 11 bases are shared with TRBD2. The trim removed 4 bases at V and 1 base at J, leaving 10 bases unmatched. This CDR3 has 18 amino acids. Germline loops: CDR1 LGHNA, CDR2 YNFKEQ. Written as DNA, the CDR3 is TGTGCCAGCAGCCTAGAGCTAGCGGGAGGTCGGGGCACAGATACGCAGTATTTT. It yields the protein CASSLELAGGRGTDTQYF.

This clone was detected once. The chain recombines TRBV5-1 with TRBJ1-2, with 7 bases fitting TRBD1. The V gene's germline CDR1 is SGHRS and CDR2 YFSETQ. The trim removed 0 bases at V and 8 bases at J, leaving 7 bases unmatched. CDR3 length: 14 amino acids. The CDR3 loop reads CASSLDTGVGGYTF. CDR3 coding DNA: TGCGCCAGCAGCTTGGACACAGGGGTAGGGGGCTACACCTTC.

The CDR3 sequence is CASSLYSRGTEAFF. The CDR3 DNA reads TGCGCCAGCAGCTTGTACAGCAGGGGCACTGAAGCTTTCTTT. This chain connects TRBV5-1 to TRBJ1-1; a weak D match, TRBD1 (6 bases). Germline V gene data show CDR1 as SGHRS and CDR2 as YFSETQ. Between the trimmed V and J ends, which lost 1 base and 4 bases, there was a span of 11 bases. CDR3 length equals 14 residues.